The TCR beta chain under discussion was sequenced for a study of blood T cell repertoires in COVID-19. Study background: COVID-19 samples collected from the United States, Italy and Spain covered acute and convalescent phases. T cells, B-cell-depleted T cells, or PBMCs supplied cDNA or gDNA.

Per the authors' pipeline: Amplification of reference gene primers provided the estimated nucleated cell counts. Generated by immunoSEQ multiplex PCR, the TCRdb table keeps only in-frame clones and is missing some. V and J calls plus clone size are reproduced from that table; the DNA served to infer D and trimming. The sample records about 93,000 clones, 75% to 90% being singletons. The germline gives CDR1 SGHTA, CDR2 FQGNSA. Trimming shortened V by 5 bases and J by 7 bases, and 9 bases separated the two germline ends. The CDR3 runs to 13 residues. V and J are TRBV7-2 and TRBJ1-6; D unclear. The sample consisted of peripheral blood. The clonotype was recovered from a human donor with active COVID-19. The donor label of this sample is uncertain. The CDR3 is CASSDIMNSPLHF. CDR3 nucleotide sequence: TGTGCCAGCAGCGACATAATGAATTCACCCCTCCACTTT.